This T cell receptor beta chain was retrieved from a study of T cell clusters in autoimmune cytopenias (dated by TCRdb to the late 2010s). Concerning the study at large: The median TRB sequencing depth was more than 40,000 reads per sample, and the median number of distinct TRB clonotypes was about 2,500 per sample. Alongside healthy, CLL and autoimmune hepatitis controls, autoimmune cytopenia patients had their peripheral blood TRB and IGH repertoires sequenced at active disease and again during treatment follow-up. The study was designed to test whether a disease-specific immune repertoire signature usable as a blood-based biomarker is carried by autoimmune cytopenia patients. For primary cytopenia the controls were about 24 age-matched healthy donors, whereas for secondary cytopenia the controls were some 13 age-matched CLL patients.

For each sample, TRB amplification used around 260 ng of peripheral blood genomic DNA, equal to 35,000 to 45,000 genome equivalents. The approximately 15 chronic lymphocytic leukemia controls had received no treatment and did not have autoimmune cytopenia; the mean age was roughly 65 years, the median age was roughly 59 years, and four or five were female. Multiplex PCR with a touch-down protocol amplified TRB rearrangements, with the TRB-A and TRB-B primer pools combined in a single tube. Illumina adapters and sample indices were added to the amplicons through two consecutive PCR reactions using Phusion HS II polymerase. After gel purification with the NucleoSpin Gel and PCR Clean-up kit, the amplicons were quantified by Qubit and checked for quality on an Agilent 2100 Bioanalyzer. Sequencing of the libraries was done on an Illumina MiSeq with paired-end, single-indexed, 600-cycle runs. Per the authors' processing: Alignment and assembly of TRB reads were performed with MiXCR version 2.1.12 and the default MiXCR reference library. A clone was defined by each unique CDR3 nucleotide sequence, and the analysis included only productive sequences with two or more reads. To assess repertoire diversity, an R script computed alpha-parameterized diversity profiles (alpha 0 to 5), which included the Shannon (alpha 1) and Simpson (alpha 2) indices. Combinatorial TRB VJ usage was computed with the tcR package and compared between cohorts by principal component analysis with ade4. GLIPH clustering of TCRbeta CDR3s was carried out on cohort pairs matched by age and read depth, and cluster frequencies were compared by Wilcoxon test. TCRdb reprocessed the reads and provides one entry for every CDR3 protein sequence; no DNA is given. The authors' filters were not applied to this entry. The data table for this sample lists about 2,000 distinct CDR3 sequences. Roughly 18% of the sample rests with the top ten.

No count is logged; frequency rates this clonotype as large (0.1 to 1%). Its antigen is not yet known. The investigation overall reported the following: GLIPH suggested that primary autoimmune cytopenia patients lacked physiological T cell clusters: 45 to 60 clusters were exclusive to healthy donors versus under 20 exclusive to patients. Healthy donors had almost three times as many exclusive TRB clusters as active autoimmune hepatitis patients, a finding consistent with an autoimmunity-wide signature. Shifts in the TRB repertoire, including less even repertoires in secondary cytopenia and CLL, were mostly a reflection of lymphoma bias and not of autoimmunity. The T cell clusters were only ever defined in silico, so experimental validation of their functional role was still needed. The cluster-lack signature was not observed for secondary cytopenia versus CLL, as the signature was apparently masked by the dominant lymphoma-associated repertoire.

For CDR1 and CDR2, the germline V gene (reference sequence) lists GTSNPN and SVGIG. The CDR3 runs 13 amino acids, cysteine and phenylalanine included. The nucleotide record is missing. The sample was also linked to a second study, of T cell repertoires in aging, cancer and after chemotherapy. In that second paper, the authors write: Donors spanned six age groups from 30 or younger to 70 or older, with at least three individuals per group. In the hematological group, the paired samples taken before and after chemotherapy came from chronic lymphocytic leukemia patients who were treated with regimens based on fludarabine or bendamustine. The complete dataset included some 9 million TCR reads. Compared with age-matched healthy donors, untreated patients with hematological or solid cancers had significantly lower TCR diversity and higher clonality in blood. Declining TCR diversity with age in healthy donors was mainly explained by loss of richness; in cancer patients, loss of evenness also contributed. In both cancer cohorts, the median generation probability rose over the chemotherapy interval, which suggests that the repertoire was reconstituted through rebound thymic output. The authors noted that the repertoire data do not allow conclusions about immunological memory after chemotherapy. Hematological cancer patients had infiltration of lymphoid organs, and this infiltration may itself impair thymic emigration or peripheral T cell expansion. To examine immunoaging and T cell reconstitution after chemotherapy, the study profiled TCR beta repertoires in peripheral blood from healthy donors and cancer patients. The cohort comprised around 220 cancer patients, roughly 90 with hematological and some 120 with solid cancers, plus 95 healthy donors as a reference group. Processing of the TRB sequences was carried out with MiXCR versions 2.12 and 3.0.5. The repertoire metrics were Shannon diversity, evenness, clonality (calculated as one minus evenness), and diversity profiles parameterized by alpha from 0 to 5. Generation probabilities of clones in paired pre- and post-chemotherapy samples were computed with the IGoR algorithm.

This sequence uses TRBV30 and TRBJ2-6. The sequencing sample was made of peripheral blood. The receptor comes from a human donor with chronic lymphocytic leukemia. The encoded CDR3 is CAWRVSGANVLTF.